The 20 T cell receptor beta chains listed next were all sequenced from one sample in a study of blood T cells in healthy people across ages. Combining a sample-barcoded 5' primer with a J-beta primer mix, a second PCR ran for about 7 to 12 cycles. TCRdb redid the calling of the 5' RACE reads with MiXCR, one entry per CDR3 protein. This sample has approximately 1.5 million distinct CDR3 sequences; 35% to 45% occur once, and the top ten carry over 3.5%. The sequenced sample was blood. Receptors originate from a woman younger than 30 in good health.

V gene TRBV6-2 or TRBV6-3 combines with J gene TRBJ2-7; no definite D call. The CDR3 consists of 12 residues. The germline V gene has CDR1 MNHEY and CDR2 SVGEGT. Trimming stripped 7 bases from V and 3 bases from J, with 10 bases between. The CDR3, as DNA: TGTGCCAGCACCGATGGGGTCTACGAGCAGTACTTC. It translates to CASTDGVYEQYF.

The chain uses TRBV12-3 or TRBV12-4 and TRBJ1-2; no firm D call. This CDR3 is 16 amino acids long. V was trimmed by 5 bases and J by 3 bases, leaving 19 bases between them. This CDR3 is CASSRLRRSDYYGYTF. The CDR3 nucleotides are TGTGCCAGCAGTCGCTTAAGACGTAGTGACTACTATGGCTACACCTTC.

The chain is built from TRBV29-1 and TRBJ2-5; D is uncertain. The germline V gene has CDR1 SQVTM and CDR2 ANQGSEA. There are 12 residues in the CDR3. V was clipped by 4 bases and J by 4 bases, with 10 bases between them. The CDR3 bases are TGCAGCGTTGCTCCAGGTTCAGAGACCCAGTACTTC. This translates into CSVAPGSETQYF. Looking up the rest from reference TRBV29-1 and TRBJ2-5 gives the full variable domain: SAVISQKPSRDICQRGTSLTIQCQVDSQVTMMFWYRQQPGQSLTLIATANQGSEATYESGFVIDKFPISRPNLTFSTLTVSNMSPEDSSIYLCSVAPGSETQYFGPGTRLLVL.

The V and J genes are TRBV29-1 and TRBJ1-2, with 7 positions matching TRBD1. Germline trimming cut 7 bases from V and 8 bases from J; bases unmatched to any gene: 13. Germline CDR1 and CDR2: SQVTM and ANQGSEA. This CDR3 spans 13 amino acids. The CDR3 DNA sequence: TGCAGCGGGGCAGGGGGGGCTTTTGGAGGCTACACCTTC. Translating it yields CSGAGGAFGGYTF.

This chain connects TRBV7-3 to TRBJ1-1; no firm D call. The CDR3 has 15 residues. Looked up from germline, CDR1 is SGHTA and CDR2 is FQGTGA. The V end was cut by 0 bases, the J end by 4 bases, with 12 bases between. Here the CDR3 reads CASSLTAVGSTEAFF. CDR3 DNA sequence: TGTGCCAGCAGCTTAACGGCGGTGGGTAGCACTGAAGCTTTCTTT.

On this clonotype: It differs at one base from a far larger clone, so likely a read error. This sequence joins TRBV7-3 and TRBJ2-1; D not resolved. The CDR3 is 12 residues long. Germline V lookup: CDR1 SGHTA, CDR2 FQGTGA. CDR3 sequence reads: CASSLTGNGQFF. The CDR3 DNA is TGTGCCAGCAGCTTAACGGGAAATGGGCAGTTCTTC.

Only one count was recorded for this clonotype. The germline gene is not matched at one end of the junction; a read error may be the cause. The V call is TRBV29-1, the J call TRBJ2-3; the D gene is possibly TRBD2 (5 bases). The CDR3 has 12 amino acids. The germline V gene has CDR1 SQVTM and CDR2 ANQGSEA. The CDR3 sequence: CSAEGVADTQYF. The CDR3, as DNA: TGCAGCGCTGAAGGCGTAGCGGATACGCAGTATTTT.

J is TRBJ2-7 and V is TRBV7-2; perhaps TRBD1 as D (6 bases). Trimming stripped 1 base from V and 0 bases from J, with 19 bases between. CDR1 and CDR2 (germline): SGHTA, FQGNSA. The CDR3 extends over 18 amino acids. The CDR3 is CASSLEVLGHIFSYEQYF. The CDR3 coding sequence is TGTGCCAGCAGCTTAGAAGTGTTGGGACACATTTTCTCCTACGAGCAGTACTTC.

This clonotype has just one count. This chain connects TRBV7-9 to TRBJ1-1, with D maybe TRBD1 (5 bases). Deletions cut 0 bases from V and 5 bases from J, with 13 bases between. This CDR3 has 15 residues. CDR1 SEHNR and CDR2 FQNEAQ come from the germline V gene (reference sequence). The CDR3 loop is CASSLAGGRSTEAFF. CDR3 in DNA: TGTGCCAGCAGCTTAGCCGGGGGGAGGTCAACTGAAGCTTTCTTT. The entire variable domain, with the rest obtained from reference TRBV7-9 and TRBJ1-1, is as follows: DTGVSQNPRHKITKRGQNVTFRCDPISEHNRLYWYRQTLGQGPEFLTYFQNEAQLEKSRLLSDRFSAERPKGSFSTLEIQRTEQGDSAMYLCASSLAGGRSTEAFFGQGTRLTVV.

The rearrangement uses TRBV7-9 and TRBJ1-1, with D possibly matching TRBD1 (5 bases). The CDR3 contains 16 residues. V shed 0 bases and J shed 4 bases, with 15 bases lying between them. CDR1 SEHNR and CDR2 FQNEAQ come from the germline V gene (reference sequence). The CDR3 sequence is CASSLAPAGLATEAFF. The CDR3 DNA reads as TGTGCCAGCAGCTTAGCGCCTGCAGGGCTGGCCACTGAAGCTTTCTTT.

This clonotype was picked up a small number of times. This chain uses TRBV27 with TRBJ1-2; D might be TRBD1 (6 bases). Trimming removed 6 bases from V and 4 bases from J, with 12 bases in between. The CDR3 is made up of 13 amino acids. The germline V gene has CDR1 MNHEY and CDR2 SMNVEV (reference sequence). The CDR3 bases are TGTGCCAGCAGCTGGACAGCGTTCTATGGCTACACCTTC. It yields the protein CASSWTAFYGYTF.

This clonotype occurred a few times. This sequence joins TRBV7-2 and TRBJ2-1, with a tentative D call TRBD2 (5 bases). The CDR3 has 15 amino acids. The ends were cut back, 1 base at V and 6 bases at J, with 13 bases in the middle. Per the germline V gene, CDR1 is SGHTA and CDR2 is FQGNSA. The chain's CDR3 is CASSLDRTLFNEQFF. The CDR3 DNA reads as TGTGCCAGCAGCTTAGATAGGACTCTGTTCAATGAGCAGTTCTTC.

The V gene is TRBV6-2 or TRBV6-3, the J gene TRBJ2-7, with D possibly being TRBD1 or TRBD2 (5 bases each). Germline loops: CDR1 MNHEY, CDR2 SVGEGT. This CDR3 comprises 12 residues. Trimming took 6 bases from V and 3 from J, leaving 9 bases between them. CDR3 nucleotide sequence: TGTGCCAGCAGATGGGACCGCTACGAGCAGTACTTC. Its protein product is CASRWDRYEQYF.

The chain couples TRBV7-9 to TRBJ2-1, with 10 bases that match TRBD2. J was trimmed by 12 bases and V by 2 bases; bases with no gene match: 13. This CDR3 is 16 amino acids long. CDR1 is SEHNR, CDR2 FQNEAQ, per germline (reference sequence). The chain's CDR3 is CASSLSSLAGAVGQFF. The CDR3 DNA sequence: TGTGCCAGCAGCTTAAGTAGCCTAGCGGGAGCGGTTGGGCAGTTCTTC.

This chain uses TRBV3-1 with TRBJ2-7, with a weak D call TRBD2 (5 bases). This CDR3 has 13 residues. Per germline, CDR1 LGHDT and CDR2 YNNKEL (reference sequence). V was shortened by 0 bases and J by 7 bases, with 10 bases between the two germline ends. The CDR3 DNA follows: TGTGCCAGCAGCCAAGATCGAAGGACTGAGCAGTACTTC. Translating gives CASSQDRRTEQYF.

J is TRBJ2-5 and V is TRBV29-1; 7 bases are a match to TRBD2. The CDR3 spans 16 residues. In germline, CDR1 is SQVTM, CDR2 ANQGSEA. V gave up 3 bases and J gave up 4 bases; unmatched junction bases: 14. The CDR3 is CSVEGRAHERAETQYF. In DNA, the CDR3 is TGCAGCGTTGAGGGGAGGGCCCATGAGAGGGCAGAGACCCAGTACTTC.

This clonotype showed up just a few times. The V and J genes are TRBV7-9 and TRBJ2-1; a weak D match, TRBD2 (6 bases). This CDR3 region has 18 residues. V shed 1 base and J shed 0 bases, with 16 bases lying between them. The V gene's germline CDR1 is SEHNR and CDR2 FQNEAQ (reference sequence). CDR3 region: CASSLVIAEISSYNEQFF. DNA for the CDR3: TGTGCCAGCAGCTTAGTGATAGCGGAGATTAGCTCCTACAATGAGCAGTTCTTC.

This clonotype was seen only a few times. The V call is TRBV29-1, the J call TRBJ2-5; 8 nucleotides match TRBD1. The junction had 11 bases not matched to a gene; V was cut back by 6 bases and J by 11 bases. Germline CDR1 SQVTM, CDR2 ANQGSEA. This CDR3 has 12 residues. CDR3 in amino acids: CSVRQGWSEQYF. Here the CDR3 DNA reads TGCAGCGTGCGACAGGGGTGGAGTGAGCAGTACTTC. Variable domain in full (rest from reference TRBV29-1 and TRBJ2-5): SAVISQKPSRDICQRGTSLTIQCQVDSQVTMMFWYRQQPGQSLTLIATANQGSEATYESGFVIDKFPISRPNLTFSTLTVSNMSPEDSSIYLCSVRQGWSEQYFGPGTRLLVL.

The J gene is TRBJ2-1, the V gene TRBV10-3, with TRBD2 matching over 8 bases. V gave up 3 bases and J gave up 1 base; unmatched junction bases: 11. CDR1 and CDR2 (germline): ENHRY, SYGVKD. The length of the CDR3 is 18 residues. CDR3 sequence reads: CAISDPSERGPSYNEQFF. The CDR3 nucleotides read TGTGCCATCAGTGATCCTTCCGAGCGGGGGCCTTCCTACAATGAGCAGTTCTTC.

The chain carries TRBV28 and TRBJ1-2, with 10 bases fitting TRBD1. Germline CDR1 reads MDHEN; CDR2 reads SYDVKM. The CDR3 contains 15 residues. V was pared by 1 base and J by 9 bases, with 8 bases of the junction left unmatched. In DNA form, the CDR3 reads TGTGCCAGCAGTTTATCCGGGACAGGGGAAGGGAGCTACACCTTC. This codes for CASSLSGTGEGSYTF.